Listed below are T cell receptor beta chains from one sample, sequenced in a study of shared clonotypes between healthy human individuals. Some clones are missing from TCRdb's copy, which holds only in-frame ones; the method was immunoSEQ multiplex PCR. The sample shows about 1 million clones, 65% to 80% of them seen only once. The sequencing input was memory CD4+ T cells sorted from blood. The origin of the receptors is a man younger than 30 in good health. Each CDR3 is given with its conserved first and last residue. A D gene is named only where the DNA matches it firmly. Size tells how often a clone was seen (once, few, many) or the class of an expanded clone, and some rows leave it out.

CDR3aa: CAAKGGRVTEAFF; CDR3nt: TGTGCCGCTAAGGGAGGGAGGGTCACTGAAGCTTTCTTT; v_gene: TRBV30; j_gene: TRBJ1-1; d_gene: NA; abundance: NA
CDR3aa: CASSLIAGAYNEQFF; CDR3nt: TGCGCCAGCAGCTTGATAGCGGGAGCCTACAATGAGCAGTTCTTC; v_gene: TRBV5-1; j_gene: TRBJ2-1; d_gene: TRBD2; abundance: few
CDR3aa: CASSFTGVSYEQYF; CDR3nt: TGTGCCAGCAGCTTCACAGGGGTGTCCTACGAGCAGTACTTC; v_gene: TRBV7-9; j_gene: TRBJ2-7; d_gene: TRBD1; abundance: NA
CDR3aa: CASSVDIAGGTDTQYF; CDR3nt: TGTGCCAGCAGCGTAGATATAGCGGGGGGAACAGATACGCAGTATTTT; v_gene: TRBV9; j_gene: TRBJ2-3; d_gene: TRBD2; abundance: NA
CDR3aa: CASSRTSGGTTDTQYF; CDR3nt: TGTGCCAGCAGCAGGACTAGCGGGGGGACCACAGATACGCAGTATTTT; v_gene: TRBV5-4; j_gene: TRBJ2-3; d_gene: TRBD2; abundance: NA
CDR3aa: CASSQSFEAFF; CDR3nt: TGTGCCAGCAGCCAGAGTTTTGAAGCTTTCTTT; v_gene: TRBV5-5; j_gene: TRBJ1-1; d_gene: NA; abundance: NA
CDR3aa: CASSSGTGELFF; CDR3nt: TGCGCCAGCAGCTCGGGGACCGGGGAGCTGTTTTTT; v_gene: TRBV5-1; j_gene: TRBJ2-2; d_gene: NA; abundance: NA
CDR3aa: CASSGGQGANQPQHF; CDR3nt: TGTGCCAGCAGCGGTGGACAGGGGGCAAATCAGCCCCAGCATTTT; v_gene: TRBV5-5; j_gene: TRBJ1-5; d_gene: TRBD1; abundance: NA
CDR3aa: CASTQARLAGAGTDTQYF; CDR3nt: TGTGCCAGCACCCAGGCGAGGCTAGCGGGAGCAGGCACAGATACGCAGTATTTT; v_gene: TRBV11-2; j_gene: TRBJ2-3; d_gene: TRBD2; abundance: NA
CDR3aa: CASSSYMGDTEAFF; CDR3nt: TGTGCCAGCAGTTCGTACATGGGGGACACTGAAGCTTTCTTT; v_gene: TRBV6-5; j_gene: TRBJ1-1; d_gene: NA; abundance: NA